The sequence of this T cell receptor (beta chain) was determined in a study of T cell responses to AZD1222 COVID-19 vaccine. Sequencing was performed with immunoSEQ multiplex PCR; in TCRdb, only in-frame clones are kept and a portion is missing. This sample has fewer than 110,000 clones, with around 92% found just once. The sequence came from an adult who received the AZD1222 COVID-19 vaccine. The sample was peripheral blood, taken 28 days after the second AZD1222 dose.

The CDR3 DNA reads as TGTGCCAGTAGTCCGCTAGCGGGGTCCTATAGCACAGATACGCAGTATTTT. Its protein is CASSPLAGSYSTDTQYF. This chain joins TRBV19 and TRBJ2-3; TRBD2 agrees at 9 bases. CDR3 length: 17 residues. CDR1 and CDR2 from the germline V gene are LNHDA and SQIVND (reference sequence). With 5 bases clipped from V and 0 bases from J, the junction kept 9 bases outside the gene matches. Filled out from reference TRBV19 and TRBJ2-3, the complete variable domain reads DGGITQSPKYLFRKEGQNVTLSCEQNLNHDAMYWYRQDPGQGLRLIYYSQIVNDFQKGDIAEGYSVSREKKESFPLTVTSAQKNPTAFYLCASSPLAGSYSTDTQYFGPGTRLTVL.